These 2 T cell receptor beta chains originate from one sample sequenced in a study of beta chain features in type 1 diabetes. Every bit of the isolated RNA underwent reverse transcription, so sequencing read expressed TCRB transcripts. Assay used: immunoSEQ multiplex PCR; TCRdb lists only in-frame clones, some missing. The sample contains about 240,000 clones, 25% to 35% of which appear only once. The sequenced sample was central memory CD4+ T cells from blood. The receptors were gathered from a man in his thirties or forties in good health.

The CDR3 DNA follows: TGCAGCGCTAGGACGGACGACAATGAGCAGTTCTTC. Protein: CSARTDDNEQFF. The chain couples TRBV29-1 to TRBJ2-1; D ambiguous. Trimming pared 7 bases from V and 5 bases from J, leaving 12 bases between. Germline V gives CDR1 SQVTM, CDR2 ANQGSEA. The CDR3 has 12 residues.

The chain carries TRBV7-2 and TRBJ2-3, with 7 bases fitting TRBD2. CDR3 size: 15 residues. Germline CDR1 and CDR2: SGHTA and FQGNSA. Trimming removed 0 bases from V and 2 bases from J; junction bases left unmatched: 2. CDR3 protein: CASSLAGGFTDTQYF. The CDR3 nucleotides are TGTGCCAGCAGCTTAGCGGGGGGGTTCACAGATACGCAGTATTTT.